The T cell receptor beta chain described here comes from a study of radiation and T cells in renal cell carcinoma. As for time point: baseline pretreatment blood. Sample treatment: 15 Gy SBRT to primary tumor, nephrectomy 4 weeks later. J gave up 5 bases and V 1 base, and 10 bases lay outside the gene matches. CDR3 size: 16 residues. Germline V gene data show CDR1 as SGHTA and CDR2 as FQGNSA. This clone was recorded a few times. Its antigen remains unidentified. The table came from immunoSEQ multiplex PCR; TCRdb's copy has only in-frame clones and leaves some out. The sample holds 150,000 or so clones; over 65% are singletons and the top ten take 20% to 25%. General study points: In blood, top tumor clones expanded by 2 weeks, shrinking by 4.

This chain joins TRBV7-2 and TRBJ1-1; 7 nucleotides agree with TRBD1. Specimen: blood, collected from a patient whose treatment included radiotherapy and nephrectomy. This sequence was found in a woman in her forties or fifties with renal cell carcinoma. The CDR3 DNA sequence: TGTGCCAGCAGCTTAGAGACAGGGAGGTTGGGTACTGAAGCTTTCTTT. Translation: CASSLETGRLGTEAFF.